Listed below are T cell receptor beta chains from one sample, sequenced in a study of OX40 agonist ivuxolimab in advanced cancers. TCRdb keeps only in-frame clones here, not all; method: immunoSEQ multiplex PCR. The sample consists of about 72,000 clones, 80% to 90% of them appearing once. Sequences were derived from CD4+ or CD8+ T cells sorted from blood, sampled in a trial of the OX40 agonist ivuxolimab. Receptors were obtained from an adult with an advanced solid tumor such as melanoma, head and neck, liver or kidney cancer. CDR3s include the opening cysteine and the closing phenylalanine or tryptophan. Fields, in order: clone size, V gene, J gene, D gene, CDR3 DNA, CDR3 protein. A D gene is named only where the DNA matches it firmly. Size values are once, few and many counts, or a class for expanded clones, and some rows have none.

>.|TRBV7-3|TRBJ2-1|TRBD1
TGTGCCAGCAGCTCGACGACAGGGACCGGTGAGCAGTTCTTC
CASSSTTGTGEQFF
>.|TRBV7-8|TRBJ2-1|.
TGTGCCAGCAGCTTAGTCTACAATGAGCAGTTCTTC
CASSLVYNEQFF
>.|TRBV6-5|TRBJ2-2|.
TGTGCCAGCAGTTCTCAGCGGACTACCGGGGAGCTGTTTTTT
CASSSQRTTGELFF
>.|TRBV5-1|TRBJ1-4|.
TGCGCCAGCAGCCCGGGACGGGAGGGGGAAAAACTGTTTTTT
CASSPGREGEKLFF
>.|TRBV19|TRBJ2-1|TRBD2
TGTGCCAGTAGTATGGCTAGCGGGAGGAGGTACAATGAGCAGTTCTTC
CASSMASGRRYNEQFF
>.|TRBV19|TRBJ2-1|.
TGTGCCAGTAGTCCTAGGCGGCAGAGCAATGAGCAGTTCTTC
CASSPRRQSNEQFF
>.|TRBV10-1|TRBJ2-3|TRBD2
TGCGCCAGCAGTGAGGGACTAGCGGGGGGCGAAGATACGCAGTATTTT
CASSEGLAGGEDTQYF
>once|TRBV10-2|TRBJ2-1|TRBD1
TGCGCCAGCAGCGAAAACAGGGGCCTTTCCTACAATGAGCAGTTCTTC
CASSENRGLSYNEQFF
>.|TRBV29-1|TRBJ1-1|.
TGCAGCGTTGAGGGGGCGAGGGGATATAACACTGAAGCTTTCTTT
CSVEGARGYNTEAFF
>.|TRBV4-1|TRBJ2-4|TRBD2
TGCGCCAGCAGCCAAGTGCGGGGGGAAAACATTCAGTACTTC
CASSQVRGENIQYF
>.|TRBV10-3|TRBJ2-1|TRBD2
TGTGCCATCAGACCGGGGGGGCCGGATGAGCAGTTCTTC
CAIRPGGPDEQFF
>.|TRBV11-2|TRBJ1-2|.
TGTGCCAGCAGCTCTGGGTCCTATGGCTACACCTTC
CASSSGSYGYTF
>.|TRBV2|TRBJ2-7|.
TGTGCCAGCAGTGAATCACGGGCGGCCATGGGGCAGTACTTC
CASSESRAAMGQYF
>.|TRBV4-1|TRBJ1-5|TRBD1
TGCGCCAGCAGCCAAGGGACAGGAGGACAGCCCCAGCATTTT
CASSQGTGGQPQHF
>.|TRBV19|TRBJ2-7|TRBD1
TGTGCCAGTAGTAACCCCGGTCAGGGGGCTTTAGAGCAGTACTTC
CASSNPGQGALEQYF
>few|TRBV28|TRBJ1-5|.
TGTGCCAGCAGTTTACCGGGGGACGCAGCGGACAATCAGCCCCAGCATTTT
CASSLPGDAADNQPQHF
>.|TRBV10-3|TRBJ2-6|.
TGTGCCATCCGGGACACTAAATCTGGGGCCAACGTCCTGACTTTC
CAIRDTKSGANVLTF
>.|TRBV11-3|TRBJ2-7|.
TGTGCCAGCAGCGCCCGGGACGGGGCCTACGAGCAGTACTTC
CASSARDGAYEQYF
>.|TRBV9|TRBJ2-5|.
TGTGCCAGCAGCCCCGGTTCCGGGACGCCTGAAGGGGAGACCCAGTACTTC
CASSPGSGTPEGETQYF
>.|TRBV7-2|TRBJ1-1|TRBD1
TGTGCCAGCAGCCTTCACCGACAGGGAGGGAGCACTGAAGCTTTCTTT
CASSLHRQGGSTEAFF
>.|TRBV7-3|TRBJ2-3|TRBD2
TGTGCCAGCAGCCTAAGCGGGGGGGCGACAGATACGCAGTATTTT
CASSLSGGATDTQYF
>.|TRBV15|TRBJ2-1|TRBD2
TGTGCCACCAGTACCGGGACTAGCGATTACAATGAGCAGTTCTTC
CATSTGTSDYNEQFF
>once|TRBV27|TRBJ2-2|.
TGTGCCAGCAGTTCTATATTCCAACAGACCCTCACCGGGGAGCTGTTTTTT
CASSSIFQQTLTGELFF
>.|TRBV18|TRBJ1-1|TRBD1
TGTGCCAGCTCACCGACAGGGGATCGGAACACTGAAGCTTTCTTT
CASSPTGDRNTEAFF
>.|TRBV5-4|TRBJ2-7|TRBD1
TGTGCCAGCAGCTTTTGGGACAGAATGTACGAGCAGTACTTC
CASSFWDRMYEQYF
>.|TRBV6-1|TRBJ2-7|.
TGTGCCAGCAGTGTATTGGGGTCCTACGAGCAGTACTTC
CASSVLGSYEQYF
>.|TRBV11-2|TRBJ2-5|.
TGTGCCAGCAGCCCATTAGTTGTCAAGACCCAGTACTTC
CASSPLVVKTQYF
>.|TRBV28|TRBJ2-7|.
TGTGCCAGCAGCACCCTCCCTTCCGTAGACAGTTCCTACGAGCAGTACTTC
CASSTLPSVDSSYEQYF
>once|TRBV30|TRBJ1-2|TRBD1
TGTGCCTGGAGTGTGACAGGGGGCGCCGGTTACTATGGCTACACCTTC
CAWSVTGGAGYYGYTF
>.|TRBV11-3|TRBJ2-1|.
TGTGCCAGCAGAGTCTCATCGGGCGGGACCACGCTACACAATGAGCAGTTCTTC
CASRVSSGGTTLHNEQFF
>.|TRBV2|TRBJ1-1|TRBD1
TGTGCCAGCAGAAGTGACAGGGCGGGCACTGAAGCTTTCTTT
CASRSDRAGTEAFF
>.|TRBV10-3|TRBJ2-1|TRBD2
TGTGCCATCAGTGCAGGACTAGCGGGAAATGAGCAGTTCTTC
CAISAGLAGNEQFF
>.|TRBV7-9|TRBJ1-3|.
TGTGCCAGCAGCTTACTCGAAGGTGGAAACACCATATATTTT
CASSLLEGGNTIYF
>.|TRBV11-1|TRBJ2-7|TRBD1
TGTGCCAGCAGCCGAACAGACAGGGTAAGCTCCTACGAGCAGTACTTC
CASSRTDRVSSYEQYF
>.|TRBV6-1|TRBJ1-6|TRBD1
TGTGCCAGCAGCGTGGGACAGGCCGATTCACCCCTCCACTTT
CASSVGQADSPLHF
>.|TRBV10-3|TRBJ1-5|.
TGTGCCATCAGTGAGTCTAAGGGGTCTAGCAATCAGCCCCAGCATTTT
CAISESKGSSNQPQHF
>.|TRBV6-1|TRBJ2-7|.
TGTGCCAGCAGTGTCAGACCGGACAGAGCCTACGAGCAGTACTTC
CASSVRPDRAYEQYF
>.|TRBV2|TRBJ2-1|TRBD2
TGTGCCAGCAGACGACTAGCGGGAGGGCCGGGTGAGCAGTTCTTC
CASRRLAGGPGEQFF
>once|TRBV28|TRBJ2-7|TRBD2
TGTGCCAGCAGTAGGACTCTCGGTCTAGCGGGTCCCCCCGGGGACGAGCAGTACTTC
CASSRTLGLAGPPGDEQYF
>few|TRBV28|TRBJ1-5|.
TGTGCCAGCTCACTCGTGGGGGACGTACAGCCCCAGCATTTT
CASSLVGDVQPQHF
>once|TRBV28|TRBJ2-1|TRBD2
TGTGCCAGCAAAAAAACCGGACTAGCGGGAAAAGGGGAGCAGTTCTTC
CASKKTGLAGKGEQFF
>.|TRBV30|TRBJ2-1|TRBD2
TGTGCCAGAGCCCACGGGGGGGGCGCTTACAATGAGCAGTTCTTC
CARAHGGGAYNEQFF
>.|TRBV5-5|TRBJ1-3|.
TGTGCCAGCAGCCTGGAAGGGGGTGGAAACACCATATATTTT
CASSLEGGGNTIYF